This T cell receptor beta chain stems from a study of control samples from healthy donors and cancer patients. This CDR3 has 11 residues. Trimming removed 3 bases at V and 11 bases at J, with 11 bases between. Germline CDR1 is SGDLS and CDR2 is YYNGEE. The data were produced by immunoSEQ multiplex PCR, yet TCRdb's version contains in-frame clones alone and is incomplete. This sample has fewer than 85,000 clones; 70% to 90% occur once, and the top ten carry more than 5.5%. Sequences were obtained from blood. The J gene is TRBJ1-1, the V gene TRBV9; the D gene is possibly TRBD1 (5 bases). The clonotype comes from a man between 45 and 60 years old in good health. The DNA for the CDR3 is TGTGCCAGCAGCGCTGGGGGACGGGCTTTCTTT. Protein product: CASSAGGRAFF. Full variable domain (rest looked up from reference TRBV9 and TRBJ1-1): DSGVTQTPKHLITATGQRVTLRCSPRSGDLSVYWYQQSLDQGLQFLIQYYNGEERAKGNILERFSAQQFPDLHSELNLSSLELGDSALYFCASSAGGRAFFGQGTRLTVV.